This is a list of T cell receptor beta chains from one sample in a study of shared clonotypes between healthy human individuals. Sequencing was performed with immunoSEQ multiplex PCR; in TCRdb, only in-frame clones are kept and a portion is missing. The repertoire consists of around 2.1 million clones, with 85% to 95% occurring once and the leading ten covering around 1.7%. The sample taken for sequencing was naive CD8+ T cells from PBMCs. These receptors were taken from a man between 18 and 35 years old in good health. Some clones in this sample may be carry-over from other donors' samples. CDR3s include the opening cysteine and the closing phenylalanine or tryptophan. A D gene is named only where the DNA matches it firmly. Size tells how often a clone was seen (once, few, many) or the class of an expanded clone, and some rows leave it out.

TRBJ2-6 | - | TRBV11-2 | - | CASSPDGGAHSGANVLTF | TGTGCCAGCAGCCCAGATGGGGGCGCCCACTCTGGGGCCAACGTCCTGACTTTC
TRBJ2-7 | - | TRBV14 | - | CASSQYPRPTYEQYF | TGTGCCAGCAGCCAATACCCCAGGCCTACCTACGAGCAGTACTTC
TRBJ2-1 | TRBD2 | TRBV14 | - | CASSRGGNEQFF | TGTGCCAGCAGCCGGGGGGGTAATGAGCAGTTCTTC
TRBJ2-7 | TRBD2 | TRBV6-1 | - | CASSEALPWREGLYEQYF | TGTGCCAGCAGTGAAGCGCTTCCTTGGCGGGAGGGCCTATACGAGCAGTACTTC
TRBJ2-7 | - | TRBV19 | - | CASSITRADYYEQYF | TGTGCCAGTAGTATAACTCGGGCAGACTACTACGAGCAGTACTTC
TRBJ2-2 | TRBD2 | TRBV19 | - | CASSIIGLAGGTGSPNTGELFF | TGTGCCAGTAGTATTATTGGTCTAGCGGGAGGGACGGGTTCGCCGAACACCGGGGAGCTGTTTTTT
TRBJ1-4 | - | TRBV27 | - | CASSFWAAGSGNEKLFF | TGTGCCAGCAGTTTTTGGGCGGCGGGTTCGGGAAATGAAAAACTGTTTTTT
TRBJ1-5 | - | TRBV27 | - | CASSLFRSGVGQPQHF | TGTGCCAGCAGTTTATTCCGATCCGGGGTGGGTCAGCCCCAGCATTTT
TRBJ1-2 | TRBD1 | TRBV5-1 | - | CASSLVIGTGYGYTF | TGCGCCAGCAGCTTGGTAATCGGGACAGGGTATGGCTACACCTTC
TRBJ1-5 | - | TRBV19 | - | CASSIDTEEPQHF | TGTGCCAGTAGTATTGATACGGAGGAACCCCAGCATTTT
TRBJ1-4 | TRBD1 | TRBV6-5 | - | CASRNRGAEKLFF | TGTGCCAGCAGGAACAGGGGAGCTGAAAAACTGTTTTTT
TRBJ2-2 | - | TRBV28 | once | CASSLGVNTGELFF | TGTGCCAGCAGTTTAGGGGTTAACACCGGGGAGCTGTTTTTT
TRBJ2-5 | - | TRBV7-6 | - | CASSPRSHSYQETQYF | TGTGCCAGCAGCCCTCGCTCGCATAGCTACCAAGAGACCCAGTACTTC
TRBJ2-7 | TRBD2 | TRBV14 | - | CASSSGWGGHEQYF | TGTGCCAGCAGCTCCGGCTGGGGAGGGCACGAGCAGTACTTC
TRBJ1-1 | - | TRBV4-3 | - | CASRGGRGLTEAFF | TGCGCCAGCAGGGGGGGAAGGGGGTTAACTGAAGCTTTCTTT
TRBJ2-1 | TRBD1 | TRBV7-9 | - | CASSIRDRELDSGNNEQFF | TGTGCCAGCAGCATCCGGGACAGGGAGCTGGACTCAGGAAACAATGAGCAGTTCTTC
TRBJ2-1 | - | TRBV9 | once | CASSVPRDDSSYNEQFF | TGTGCCAGCAGCGTACCCCGGGACGATAGCTCCTACAATGAGCAGTTCTTC
TRBJ2-7 | - | TRBV11-2 | - | CASSLGRNPLYEQYF | TGTGCCAGCAGCTTAGGCCGGAACCCCCTCTACGAGCAGTACTTC
TRBJ1-5 | TRBD1 | TRBV7-9 | - | CASSSGTGDGQPQHF | TGTGCCAGCAGCTCCGGGACAGGGGATGGTCAGCCCCAGCATTTT
TRBJ1-1 | TRBD1 | TRBV30 | - | CAWMGYRRGKKGDANPRFEAFF | TGTGCCTGGATGGGGTATCGCAGGGGGAAGAAAGGGGACGCCAATCCGCGTTTTGAAGCTTTCTTT
TRBJ2-2 | - | TRBV18 | - | CASSPGFLNTGELFF | TGTGCCAGCTCACCCGGGTTCCTTAACACCGGGGAGCTGTTTTTT
TRBJ1-5 | - | TRBV6-5 | - | CASSYSNGDGQPQHF | TGTGCCAGCAGTTACTCTAACGGGGATGGGCAGCCCCAGCATTTT
TRBJ2-7 | - | TRBV11-2 | - | CASSPPNEGYEQYF | TGTGCCAGCAGCCCGCCCAATGAGGGTTACGAGCAGTACTTC
TRBJ2-5 | TRBD2 | TRBV15 | - | CATSGRTSGETQYF | TGTGCCACCAGCGGACGGACTAGCGGGGAGACCCAGTACTTC
TRBJ2-7 | TRBD1 | TRBV7-9 | - | CASSPRQGYEQYF | TGTGCCAGCAGCCCAAGACAGGGGTACGAGCAGTACTTC
TRBJ2-5 | - | TRBV15 | - | CATSRAPRAIQETQYF | TGTGCCACCAGCAGAGCTCCCCGGGCGATTCAAGAGACCCAGTACTTC
TRBJ1-1 | - | TRBV10-3 | once | CAISDLGWDTEAFF | TGTGCCATCAGTGATCTGGGCTGGGACACTGAAGCTTTCTTT
TRBJ2-7 | TRBD1 | TRBV4-2 | - | CASSQPPPRGPYEQYF | TGTGCCAGCAGCCAGCCCCCCCCCAGGGGGCCGTACGAGCAGTACTTC
TRBJ2-1 | - | TRBV10-1 | once | CASSEVAARGADEQFF | TGCGCCAGCAGTGAGGTAGCAGCCAGGGGGGCCGATGAGCAGTTCTTC
TRBJ2-7 | TRBD2 | TRBV18 | - | CASSPASGNYEQYF | TGTGCCAGCTCACCAGCTAGCGGAAACTACGAGCAGTACTTC
TRBJ1-2 | - | TRBV27 | - | CASSFDGETYYGYTF | TGTGCCAGCAGTTTTGATGGGGAGACCTACTATGGCTACACCTTC
TRBJ2-5 | TRBD2 | TRBV9 | - | CASSASGTRVLETQYF | TGTGCCAGCAGCGCATCCGGGACTAGAGTTTTAGAGACCCAGTACTTC
TRBJ2-2 | - | TRBV7-2 | once | CASSSRSTGELFF | TGTGCCAGCAGCTCACGAAGTACCGGGGAGCTGTTTTTT
TRBJ2-7 | TRBD2 | TRBV13 | - | CASSLGGERGSSYEQYF | TGTGCCAGCAGCTTAGGCGGAGAGCGGGGAAGCTCCTACGAGCAGTACTTC
TRBJ2-5 | - | TRBV7-9 | - | CASSLGGRIQETQYF | TGTGCCAGCAGCTTAGGAGGTCGGATCCAAGAGACCCAGTACTTC
TRBJ2-7 | TRBD1 | TRBV4-1 | once | CASHGQGSYEQYF | TGCGCCAGCCATGGACAGGGGTCCTACGAGCAGTACTTC
TRBJ2-1 | TRBD1 | TRBV25-1 | - | CASSLTGTGPNEQFF | TGTGCCAGCAGCCTGACCGGGACAGGGCCCAATGAGCAGTTCTTC
TRBJ2-3 | TRBD1 | TRBV7-8 | - | CASSDRTRTGSAHTQYF | TGTGCCAGCAGCGACCGTACCCGGACAGGGTCGGCGCATACGCAGTATTTT
TRBJ2-7 | TRBD2 | TRBV5-6 | - | CASSPLAGRRYEQYF | TGTGCCAGCAGCCCCCTAGCGGGGAGGCGCTACGAGCAGTACTTC
TRBJ2-7 | TRBD1 | TRBV5-1 | - | CASSLSRGPYEQYF | TGCGCCAGCAGCTTGAGTAGGGGGCCCTACGAGCAGTACTTC
TRBJ2-3 | - | TRBV27 | - | CASSLDGGGVTDTQYF | TGTGCCAGCAGTTTAGACGGGGGCGGGGTGACAGATACGCAGTATTTT
TRBJ2-3 | TRBD2 | TRBV15 | once | CATSGTGGGRRLAGSGDTQYF | TGTGCCACCAGCGGCACCGGGGGGGGTAGGAGACTAGCGGGCTCAGGCGATACGCAGTATTTT
TRBJ1-1 | - | TRBV5-4 | - | CASSLWQENTEAFF | TGTGCCAGCAGCTTATGGCAGGAGAACACTGAAGCTTTCTTT
TRBJ2-5 | - | TRBV9 | once | CASSVAGAYQETQYF | TGTGCCAGCAGCGTAGCAGGCGCGTACCAAGAGACCCAGTACTTC
TRBJ2-2 | TRBD1 | TRBV4-1 | once | CASSIRQGNTGELFF | TGCGCCAGCAGCATTCGACAGGGCAACACCGGGGAGCTGTTTTTT
TRBJ2-3 | TRBD2 | TRBV9 | - | CASSVDGLAIDTQYF | TGTGCCAGCAGCGTAGATGGACTAGCAATAGATACGCAGTATTTT
TRBJ2-1 | TRBD2 | TRBV28 | - | CASSPRTSVMGYNEQFF | TGTGCCAGCAGTCCCAGGACTAGCGTCATGGGGTACAATGAGCAGTTCTTC
TRBJ2-3 | - | TRBV10-1 | - | CATAPGPASFTDTQYF | TGCGCCACCGCCCCAGGCCCCGCTAGCTTCACAGATACGCAGTATTTT
TRBJ2-7 | TRBD1 | TRBV7-2 | once | CASSEDRVSFHTYEQYF | TGTGCCAGCAGCGAGGACAGGGTCTCCTTCCATACGTACGAGCAGTACTTC
TRBJ2-1 | - | TRBV11-3 | - | CASSYAHGPYNEQFF | TGTGCCAGCAGCTACGCCCACGGACCTTACAATGAGCAGTTCTTC
TRBJ1-1 | TRBD1 | TRBV4-2 | - | CASSFGQGNTEAFF | TGTGCCAGCAGTTTTGGACAGGGAAACACTGAAGCTTTCTTT
TRBJ2-1 | - | TRBV10-3 | - | CAISESSSASYNEQFF | TGTGCCATCAGTGAGTCATCCAGCGCCTCCTACAATGAGCAGTTCTTC
TRBJ2-2 | - | TRBV27 | - | CASSLAANTGELFF | TGTGCCAGCAGTCTTGCGGCGAACACCGGGGAGCTGTTTTTT
TRBJ1-5 | - | TRBV19 | - | CASSIFEDSNQPQHF | TGTGCCAGTAGTATTTTCGAGGATAGCAATCAGCCCCAGCATTTT
TRBJ1-4 | - | TRBV27 | - | CASSLLQGIGKLFF | TGTGCCAGCAGTTTATTGCAGGGTATTGGAAAACTGTTTTTT